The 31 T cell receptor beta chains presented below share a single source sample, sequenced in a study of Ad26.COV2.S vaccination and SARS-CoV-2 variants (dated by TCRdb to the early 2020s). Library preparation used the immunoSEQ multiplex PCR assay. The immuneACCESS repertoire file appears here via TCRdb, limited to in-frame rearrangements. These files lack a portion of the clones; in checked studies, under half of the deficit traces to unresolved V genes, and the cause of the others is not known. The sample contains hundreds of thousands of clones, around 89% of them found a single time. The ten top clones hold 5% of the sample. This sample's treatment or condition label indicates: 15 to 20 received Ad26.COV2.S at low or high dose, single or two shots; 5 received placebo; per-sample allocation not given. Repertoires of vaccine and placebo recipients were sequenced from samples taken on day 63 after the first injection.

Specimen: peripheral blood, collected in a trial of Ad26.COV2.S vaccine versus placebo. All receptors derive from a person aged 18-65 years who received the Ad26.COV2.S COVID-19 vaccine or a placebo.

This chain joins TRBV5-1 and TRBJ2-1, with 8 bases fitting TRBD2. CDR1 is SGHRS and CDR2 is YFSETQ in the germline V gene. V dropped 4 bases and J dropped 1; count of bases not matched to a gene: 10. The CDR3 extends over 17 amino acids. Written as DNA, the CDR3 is TGCGCCAGCAGCCCAACCCCTGCTAGCGGGTCCTACAATGAGCAGTTCTTC. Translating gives CASSPTPASGSYNEQFF.

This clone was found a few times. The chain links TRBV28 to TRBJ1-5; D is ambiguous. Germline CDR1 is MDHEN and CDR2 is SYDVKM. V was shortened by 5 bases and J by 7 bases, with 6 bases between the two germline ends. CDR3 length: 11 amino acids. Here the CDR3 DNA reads TGTGCCAGCAGTCTAGGCCAGCCCCAGCATTTT. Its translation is CASSLGQPQHF. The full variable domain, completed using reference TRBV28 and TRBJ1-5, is DVKVTQSSRYLVKRTGEKVFLECVQDMDHENMFWYRQDPGLGLRLIYFSYDVKMKEKGDIPEGYSVSREKKERFSLILESASTNQTSMYLCASSLGQPQHFGDGTRLSIL.

CDR3 coding DNA: TGTGCCAGCAGTGAGGTGGGCTGGACCGGGGAGCTGTTTTTT. Its protein product is CASSEVGWTGELFF. The chain couples TRBV25-1 to TRBJ2-2, with D unresolved. Trimming stripped 3 bases from V and 5 bases from J, with 10 bases between. Germline loops: CDR1 MGHDK, CDR2 SYGVNS. This CDR3 contains 14 residues.

The CDR3 region is CASSLGLAGFDEQYF. In DNA form, the CDR3 reads TGTGCCAGCAGTTTAGGGCTAGCGGGATTTGACGAGCAGTACTTC. V gene TRBV27 combines with J gene TRBJ2-7; 9 nucleotides line up with TRBD2. Trimming at V came to 2 bases and at J to 5 bases, leaving 7 bases not matched to a gene. The germline V gene encodes CDR1 MNHEY and CDR2 SMNVEV (reference sequence). The length of the CDR3 is 15 residues.

The CDR3 DNA sequence: TGTGCCAGCAGTTTTACGAGTGGGCGGGACAACTATGGCTACACCTTC. Amino acids: CASSFTSGRDNYGYTF. The chain employs TRBV6-5 and TRBJ1-2; weak D call: TRBD1 (5 bases). CDR1 and CDR2 (germline): MNHEY, SVGAGI. There are 16 residues in the CDR3. Trimming left V 4 bases short and J 2 bases short, with 17 bases between.

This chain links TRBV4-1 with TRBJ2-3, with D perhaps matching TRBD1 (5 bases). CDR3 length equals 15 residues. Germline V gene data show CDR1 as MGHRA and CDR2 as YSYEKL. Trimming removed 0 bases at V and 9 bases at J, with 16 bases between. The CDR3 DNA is TGCGCCAGCAGCCAAGATAAAGCTGAAGGGGAAACGCAGTATTTT. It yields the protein CASSQDKAEGETQYF.

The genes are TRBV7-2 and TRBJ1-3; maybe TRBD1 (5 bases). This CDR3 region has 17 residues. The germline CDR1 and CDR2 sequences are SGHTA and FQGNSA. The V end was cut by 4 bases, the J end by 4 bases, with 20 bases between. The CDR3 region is CASSSPGRAEFGNTIYF. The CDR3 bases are TGTGCCAGCAGCTCACCGGGACGGGCGGAATTCGGAAACACCATATATTTT.

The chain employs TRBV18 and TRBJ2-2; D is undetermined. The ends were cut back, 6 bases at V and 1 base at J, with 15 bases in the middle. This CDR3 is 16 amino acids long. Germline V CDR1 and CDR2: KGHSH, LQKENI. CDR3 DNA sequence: TGTGCCAGCTCCACCCGGATTATCCTGAACACCGGGGAGCTGTTTTTT. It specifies CASSTRIILNTGELFF.

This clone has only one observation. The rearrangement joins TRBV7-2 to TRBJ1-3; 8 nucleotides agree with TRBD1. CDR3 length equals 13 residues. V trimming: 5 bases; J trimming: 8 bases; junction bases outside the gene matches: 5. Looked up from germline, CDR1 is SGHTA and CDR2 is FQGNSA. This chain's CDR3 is CASSVDRGYTIYF. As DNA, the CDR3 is TGTGCCAGCAGCGTCGACAGGGGATACACCATATATTTT.

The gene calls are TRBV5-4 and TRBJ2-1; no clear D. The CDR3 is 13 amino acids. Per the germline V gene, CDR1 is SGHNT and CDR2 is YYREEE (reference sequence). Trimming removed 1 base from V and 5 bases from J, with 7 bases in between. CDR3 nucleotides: TGTGCCAGCAGCTTGTCGAGGAACAATGAGCAGTTCTTC. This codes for CASSLSRNNEQFF.

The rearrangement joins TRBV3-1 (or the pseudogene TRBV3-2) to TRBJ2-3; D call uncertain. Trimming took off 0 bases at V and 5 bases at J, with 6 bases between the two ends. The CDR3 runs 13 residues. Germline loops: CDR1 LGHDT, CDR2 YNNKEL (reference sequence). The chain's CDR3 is CASSQDPEDTQYF. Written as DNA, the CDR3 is TGTGCCAGCAGCCAAGACCCGGAAGATACGCAGTATTTT.

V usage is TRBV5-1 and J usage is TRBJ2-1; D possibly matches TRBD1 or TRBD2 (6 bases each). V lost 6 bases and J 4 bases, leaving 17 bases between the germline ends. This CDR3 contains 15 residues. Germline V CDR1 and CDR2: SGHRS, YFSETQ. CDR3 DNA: TGCGCCAGCACCCGGTCGGGGGCTGCATACAATGAGCAGTTCTTC. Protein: CASTRSGAAYNEQFF.

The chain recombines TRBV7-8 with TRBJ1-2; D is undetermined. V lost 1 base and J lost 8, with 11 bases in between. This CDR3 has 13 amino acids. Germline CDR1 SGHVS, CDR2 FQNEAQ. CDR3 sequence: CASSLVADKGYTF. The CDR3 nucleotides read TGTGCCAGCAGCTTAGTGGCGGATAAGGGCTACACCTTC. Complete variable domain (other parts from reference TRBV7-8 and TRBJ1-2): GAGVSQSPRYKVAKRGQDVALRCDPISGHVSLFWYQQALGQGPEFLTYFQNEAQLDKSGLPSDRFFAERPEGSVSTLKIQRTQQEDSAVYLCASSLVADKGYTFGSGTRLTVV.

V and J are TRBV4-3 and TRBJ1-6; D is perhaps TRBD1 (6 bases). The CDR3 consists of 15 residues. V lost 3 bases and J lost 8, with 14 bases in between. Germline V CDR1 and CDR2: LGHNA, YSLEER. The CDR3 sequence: CASSHTDRNYSPLHF. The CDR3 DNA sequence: TGCGCCAGCAGCCATACGGACAGAAATTATTCACCCCTCCACTTT.

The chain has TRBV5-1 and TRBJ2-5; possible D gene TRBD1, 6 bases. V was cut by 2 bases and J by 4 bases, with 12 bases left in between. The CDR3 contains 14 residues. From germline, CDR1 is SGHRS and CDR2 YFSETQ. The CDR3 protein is CASSFPQGRETQYF. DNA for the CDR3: TGCGCCAGCAGCTTTCCGCAGGGGCGAGAGACCCAGTACTTC.

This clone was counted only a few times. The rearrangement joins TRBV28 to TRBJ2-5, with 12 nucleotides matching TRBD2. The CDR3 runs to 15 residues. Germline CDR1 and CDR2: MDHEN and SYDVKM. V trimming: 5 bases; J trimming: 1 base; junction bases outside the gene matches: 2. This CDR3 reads CASSATSGGQETQYF. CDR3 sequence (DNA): TGTGCCAGCAGTGCGACTAGCGGGGGCCAAGAGACCCAGTACTTC.

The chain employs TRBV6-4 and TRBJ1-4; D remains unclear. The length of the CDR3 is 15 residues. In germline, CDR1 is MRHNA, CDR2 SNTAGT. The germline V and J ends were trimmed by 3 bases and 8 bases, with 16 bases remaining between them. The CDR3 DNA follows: TGTGCCAGCAGTGAACCAAAGGGAATTCGGGAAAAACTGTTTTTT. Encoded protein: CASSEPKGIREKLFF.

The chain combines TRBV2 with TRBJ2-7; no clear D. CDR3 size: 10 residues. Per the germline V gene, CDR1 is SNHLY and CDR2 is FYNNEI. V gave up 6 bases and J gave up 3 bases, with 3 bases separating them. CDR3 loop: CASRDYEQYF. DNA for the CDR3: TGTGCCAGCAGGGACTACGAGCAGTACTTC.

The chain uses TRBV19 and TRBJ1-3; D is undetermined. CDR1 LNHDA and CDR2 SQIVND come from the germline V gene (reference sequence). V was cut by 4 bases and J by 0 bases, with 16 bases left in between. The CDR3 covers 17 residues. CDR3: CASSNPGGPSSGNTIYF. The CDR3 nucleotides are TGTGCCAGTAGTAACCCGGGTGGCCCGAGCTCTGGAAACACCATATATTTT.

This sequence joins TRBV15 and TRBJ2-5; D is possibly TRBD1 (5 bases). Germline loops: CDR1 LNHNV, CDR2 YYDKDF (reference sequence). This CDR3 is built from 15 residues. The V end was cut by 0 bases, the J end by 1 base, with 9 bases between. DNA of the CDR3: TGTGCCACCAGCAGAGATCCAGGGTCCCAAGAGACCCAGTACTTC. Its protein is CATSRDPGSQETQYF. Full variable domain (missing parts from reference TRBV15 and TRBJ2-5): DAMVIQNPRYQVTQFGKPVTLSCSQTLNHNVMYWYQQKSSQAPKLLFHYYDKDFNNEADTPDNFQSRRPNTSFCFLDIRSPGLGDTAMYLCATSRDPGSQETQYFGPGTRLLVL.

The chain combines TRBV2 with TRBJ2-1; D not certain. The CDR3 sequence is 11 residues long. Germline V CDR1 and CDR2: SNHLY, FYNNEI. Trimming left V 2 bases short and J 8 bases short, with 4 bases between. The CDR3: CASSEFHEQFF. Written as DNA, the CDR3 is TGTGCCAGCAGTGAATTCCATGAGCAGTTCTTC.

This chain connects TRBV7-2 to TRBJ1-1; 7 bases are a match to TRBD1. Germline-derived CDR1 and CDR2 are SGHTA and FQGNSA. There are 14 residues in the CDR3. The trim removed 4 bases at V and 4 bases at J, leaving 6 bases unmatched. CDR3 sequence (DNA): TGTGCCAGCAGCTCATGGGACAGTGGCACTGAAGCTTTCTTT. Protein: CASSSWDSGTEAFF. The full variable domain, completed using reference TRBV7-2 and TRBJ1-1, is GAGVSQSPSNKVTEKGKDVELRCDPISGHTALYWYRQSLGQGLEFLIYFQGNSAPDKSGLPSDRFSAERTGGSVSTLTIQRTQQEDSAVYLCASSSWDSGTEAFFGQGTRLTVV.

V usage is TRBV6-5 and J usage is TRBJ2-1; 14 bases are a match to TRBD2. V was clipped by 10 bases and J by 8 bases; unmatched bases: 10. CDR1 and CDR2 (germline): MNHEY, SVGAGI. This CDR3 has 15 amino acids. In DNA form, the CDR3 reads TGTGCCACCTCGGCGGGGACTAGCGGGAGATATGAGCAGTTCTTC. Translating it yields CATSAGTSGRYEQFF.

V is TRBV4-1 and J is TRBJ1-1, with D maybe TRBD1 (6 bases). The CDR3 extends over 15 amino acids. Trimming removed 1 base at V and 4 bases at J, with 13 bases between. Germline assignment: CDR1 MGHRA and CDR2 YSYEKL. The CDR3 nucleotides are TGCGCCAGCAGCCAAGGGTGGGGGGCGATCACTGAAGCTTTCTTT. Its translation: CASSQGWGAITEAFF.

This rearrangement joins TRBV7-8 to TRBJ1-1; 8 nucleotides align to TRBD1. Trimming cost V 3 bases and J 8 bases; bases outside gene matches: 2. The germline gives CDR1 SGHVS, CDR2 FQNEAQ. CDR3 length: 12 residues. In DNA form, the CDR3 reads TGTGCCAGCAGCTTCGGACAGGGAGAAGCTTTCTTT. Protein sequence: CASSFGQGEAFF.

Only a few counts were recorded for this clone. The DNA for the CDR3 is TGTGCCAGCAGCTCCACGGGGGGAGAAGGCTATGGCTACACCTTC. As protein: CASSSTGGEGYGYTF. The V and J genes are TRBV7-9 and TRBJ1-2, with D possibly being TRBD1 (5 bases). Germline V gene sequence: CDR1 SEHNR, CDR2 FQNEAQ (reference sequence). This CDR3 has 15 amino acids. The V and J ends lost 4 bases and 4 bases respectively, with 16 bases between them.

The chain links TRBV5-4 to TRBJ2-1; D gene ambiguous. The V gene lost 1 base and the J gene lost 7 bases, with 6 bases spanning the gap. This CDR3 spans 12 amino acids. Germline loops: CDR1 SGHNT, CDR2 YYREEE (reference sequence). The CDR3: CASSLQRNEQFF. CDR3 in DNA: TGTGCCAGCAGCTTGCAAAGGAATGAGCAGTTCTTC.

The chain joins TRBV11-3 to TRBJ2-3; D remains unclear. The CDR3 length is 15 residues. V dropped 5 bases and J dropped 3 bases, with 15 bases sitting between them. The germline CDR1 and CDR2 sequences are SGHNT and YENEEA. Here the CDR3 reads CASSKGLVETDTQYF. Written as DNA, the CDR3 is TGTGCCAGCAGCAAAGGCCTCGTGGAGACAGATACGCAGTATTTT.

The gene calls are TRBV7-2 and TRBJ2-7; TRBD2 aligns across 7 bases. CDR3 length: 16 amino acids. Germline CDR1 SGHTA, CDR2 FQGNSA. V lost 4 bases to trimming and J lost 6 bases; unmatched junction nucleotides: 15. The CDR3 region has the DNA TGTGCCAGCAGCTCCTCCGGGACTATGGTAGCCGTCGAGCAGTACTTC. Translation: CASSSSGTMVAVEQYF.

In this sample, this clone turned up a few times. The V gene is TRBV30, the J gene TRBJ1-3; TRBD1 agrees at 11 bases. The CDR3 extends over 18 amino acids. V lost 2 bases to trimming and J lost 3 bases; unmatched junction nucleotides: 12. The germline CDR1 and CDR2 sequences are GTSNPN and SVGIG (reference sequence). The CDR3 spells CAWSNAPGQGESGNTIYF. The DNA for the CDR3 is TGTGCCTGGAGTAACGCTCCGGGACAGGGGGAAAGTGGAAACACCATATATTTT.

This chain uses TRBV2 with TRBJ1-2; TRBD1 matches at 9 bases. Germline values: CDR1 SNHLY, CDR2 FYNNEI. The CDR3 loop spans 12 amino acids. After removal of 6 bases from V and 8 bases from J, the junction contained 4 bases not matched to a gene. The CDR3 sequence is CASRGQGKGYTF. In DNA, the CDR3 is TGTGCCAGCAGAGGACAGGGGAAAGGCTACACCTTC.